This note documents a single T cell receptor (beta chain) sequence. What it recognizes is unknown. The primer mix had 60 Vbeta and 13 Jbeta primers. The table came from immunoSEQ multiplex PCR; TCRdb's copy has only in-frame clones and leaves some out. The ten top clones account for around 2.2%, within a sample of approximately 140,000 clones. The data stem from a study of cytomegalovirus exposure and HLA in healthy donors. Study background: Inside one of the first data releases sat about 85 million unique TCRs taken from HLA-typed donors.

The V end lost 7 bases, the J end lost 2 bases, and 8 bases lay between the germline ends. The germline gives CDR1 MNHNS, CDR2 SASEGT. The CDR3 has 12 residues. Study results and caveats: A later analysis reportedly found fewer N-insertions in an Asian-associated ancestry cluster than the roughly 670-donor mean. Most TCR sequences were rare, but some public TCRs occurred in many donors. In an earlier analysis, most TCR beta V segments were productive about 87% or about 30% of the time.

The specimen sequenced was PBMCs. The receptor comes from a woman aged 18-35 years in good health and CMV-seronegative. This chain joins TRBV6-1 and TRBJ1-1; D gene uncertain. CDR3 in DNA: TGTGCCAGCACGCCAGGTAACACTGAAGCTTTCTTT. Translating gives CASTPGNTEAFF.